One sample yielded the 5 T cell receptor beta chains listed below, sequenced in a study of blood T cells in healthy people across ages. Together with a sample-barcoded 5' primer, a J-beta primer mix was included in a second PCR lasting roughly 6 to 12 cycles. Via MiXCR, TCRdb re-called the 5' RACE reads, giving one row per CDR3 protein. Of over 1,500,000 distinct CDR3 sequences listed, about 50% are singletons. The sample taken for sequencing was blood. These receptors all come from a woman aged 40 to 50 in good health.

The CDR3 loop is CASRKEPLLASYNEQFF. The CDR3 DNA sequence: TGTGCCAGCAGAAAAGAGCCTCTTCTCGCCTCCTACAATGAGCAGTTCTTC. The chain couples TRBV6-1 to TRBJ2-1; no clear D. Germline lookup yields CDR1 MNHNS and CDR2 SASEGT. The CDR3 covers 17 residues. Trimming left V 6 bases short and J 0 bases short, with 18 bases between.

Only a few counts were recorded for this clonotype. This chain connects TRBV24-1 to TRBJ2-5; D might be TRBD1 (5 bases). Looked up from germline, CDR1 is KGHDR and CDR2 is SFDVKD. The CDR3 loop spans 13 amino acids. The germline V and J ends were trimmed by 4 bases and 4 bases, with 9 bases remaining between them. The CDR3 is CATSDRATETQYF. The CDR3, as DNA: TGTGCCACCAGTGACAGGGCCACAGAGACCCAGTACTTC.

CDR3 region: CSAQKYNEQFF. The CDR3 DNA is TGCAGTGCTCAAAAATACAATGAGCAGTTCTTC. The V call is TRBV20-1, the J call TRBJ2-1; D call uncertain. Germline V CDR1 and CDR2: DFQATT, SNEGSKA (reference sequence). V was shortened by 5 bases and J by 4 bases, with 6 bases between the two germline ends. CDR3 length equals 11 residues.

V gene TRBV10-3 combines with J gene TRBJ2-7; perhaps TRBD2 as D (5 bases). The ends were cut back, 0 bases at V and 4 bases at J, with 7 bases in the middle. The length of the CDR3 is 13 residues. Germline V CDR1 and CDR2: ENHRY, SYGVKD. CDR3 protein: CAISESIAYEQYF. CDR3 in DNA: TGTGCCATCAGTGAGTCGATAGCGTACGAGCAGTACTTC.

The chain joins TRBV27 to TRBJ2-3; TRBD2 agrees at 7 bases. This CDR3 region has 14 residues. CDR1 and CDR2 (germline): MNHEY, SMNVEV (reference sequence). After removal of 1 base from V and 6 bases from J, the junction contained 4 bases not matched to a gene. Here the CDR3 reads CASSLFAGVDTQYF. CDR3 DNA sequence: TGTGCCAGCAGTTTATTTGCGGGGGTGGATACGCAGTATTTT.